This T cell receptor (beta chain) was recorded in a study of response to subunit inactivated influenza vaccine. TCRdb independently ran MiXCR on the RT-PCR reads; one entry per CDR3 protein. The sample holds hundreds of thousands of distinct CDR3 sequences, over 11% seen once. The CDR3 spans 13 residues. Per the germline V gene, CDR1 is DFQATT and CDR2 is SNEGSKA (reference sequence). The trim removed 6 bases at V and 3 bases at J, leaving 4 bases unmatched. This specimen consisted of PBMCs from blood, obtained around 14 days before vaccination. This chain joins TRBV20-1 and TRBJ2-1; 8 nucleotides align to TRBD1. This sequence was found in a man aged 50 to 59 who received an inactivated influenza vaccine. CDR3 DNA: TGCAGTGCAACAGGGGGATACTACAATGAGCAGTTCTTC. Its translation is CSATGGYYNEQFF.